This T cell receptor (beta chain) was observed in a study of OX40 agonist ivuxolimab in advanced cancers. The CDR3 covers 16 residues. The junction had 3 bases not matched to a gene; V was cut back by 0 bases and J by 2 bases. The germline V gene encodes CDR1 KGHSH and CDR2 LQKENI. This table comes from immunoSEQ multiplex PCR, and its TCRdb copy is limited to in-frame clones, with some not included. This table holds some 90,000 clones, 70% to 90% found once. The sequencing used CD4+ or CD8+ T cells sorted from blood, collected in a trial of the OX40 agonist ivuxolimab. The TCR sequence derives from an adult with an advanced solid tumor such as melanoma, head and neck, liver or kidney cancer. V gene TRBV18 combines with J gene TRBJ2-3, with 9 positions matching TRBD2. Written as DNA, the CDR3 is TGTGCCAGCTCACCACCGGGCGGGAGGGCCACAGATACGCAGTATTTT. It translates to CASSPPGGRATDTQYF.